This T cell receptor (beta chain) appears in the sequencing data of a study of T cell responses to AZD1222 COVID-19 vaccine. Study-wide results and caveats: CD4 TCRs covered the whole spike, strongest at regions 160-218 and 743-854. The study sampled repertoires only after the peak T cell response.

The CDR3 consists of 17 residues. Germline CDR1 MNHEY, CDR2 SVGEGT. V trimming: 4 bases; J trimming: 1 base; junction bases outside the gene matches: 6. Worth noting for this clone: Its cognate antigen is unknown.

TCRdb's table, derived via immunoSEQ multiplex PCR, lists solely in-frame clones and lacks some. The sample lists roughly 160,000 clones; approximately 93% were seen once. The receptor comes from an adult in good health. Sequencing was performed on peripheral blood, taken on day 0 of AZD1222 vaccination. The chain links TRBV6-2 or TRBV6-3 to TRBJ2-1; 11 bases fit TRBD2. CDR3 coding DNA: TGTGCCAGCAGTTCCTCCGGGACTAGCGGATCCTACAATGAGCAGTTCTTC. It encodes CASSSSGTSGSYNEQFF.